This is a list of T cell receptor beta chains from one sample in a study of blood T cell repertoires in COVID-19. The table came from immunoSEQ multiplex PCR; TCRdb's copy has only in-frame clones and leaves some out. This table has under 550,000 clones, approximately 90% appearing once. Sequences were obtained from peripheral blood. Source of these receptors: a man between 18 and 35 years old with COVID-19, enrolled during active disease. Both conserved end residues are part of each CDR3. A D gene is named only where the DNA matches it firmly. Clone size is stated in some rows and not others, as once, few, many or a class when expanded.

abundance	v_gene	d_gene	j_gene	CDR3aa	CDR3nt
-	TRBV5-1	-	TRBJ2-7	CASSLVGDYEQYF	TGCGCCAGCAGCTTGGTAGGGGACTACGAGCAGTACTTC
-	TRBV18	-	TRBJ1-1	CASSPLSGARTEAFF	TGTGCCAGCTCACCACTGAGCGGGGCGCGGACTGAAGCTTTCTTT
few	TRBV6-5	TRBD1	TRBJ2-5	CATLVGGYQETQYF	TGTGCCACTCTTGTAGGGGGCTACCAAGAGACCCAGTACTTC
-	TRBV5-4	TRBD2	TRBJ2-3	CASSRGGSTSDTQYF	TGTGCCAGCAGCAGGGGAGGCTCGACTAGCGATACGCAGTATTTT
-	TRBV4-2	TRBD1	TRBJ2-1	CASSQGISGQGPYNEQFF	TGTGCCAGCAGCCAAGGGATCTCGGGACAGGGGCCCTACAATGAGCAGTTCTTC
-	TRBV6-5	-	TRBJ2-3	CASSSQAGLTDTQYF	TGTGCCAGCAGTTCCCAGGCAGGCCTCACAGATACGCAGTATTTT
-	TRBV28	TRBD1	TRBJ1-5	CASSIQGASNQPQHF	TGTGCCAGCAGTATCCAGGGGGCGAGCAATCAGCCCCAGCATTTT
-	TRBV30	TRBD2	TRBJ2-5	CAWSSGLAGAKETQYF	TGTGCCTGGAGTTCAGGACTAGCGGGAGCGAAAGAGACCCAGTACTTC
-	TRBV27	-	TRBJ2-3	CASSFQGWDTQYF	TGTGCCAGCAGTTTCCAGGGTTGGGATACGCAGTATTTT
-	TRBV29-1	-	TRBJ2-5	CSVRAGQETQYF	TGCAGCGTTCGGGCAGGGCAGGAGACCCAGTACTTC
-	TRBV4-1	TRBD1	TRBJ2-1	CASSQTPGQVYNEQFF	TGCGCCAGCAGCCAAACTCCTGGACAGGTATACAATGAGCAGTTCTTC
few	TRBV29-1	TRBD2	TRBJ2-1	CSVVGTNNNEQFF	TGCAGCGTTGTCGGGACTAATAACAATGAGCAGTTCTTC
few	TRBV5-1	-	TRBJ2-1	CASSEDFYEQFF	TGCGCCAGCAGCGAGGACTTCTATGAGCAGTTCTTC
-	TRBV15	TRBD1	TRBJ1-5	CATSRLTGARQPQHF	TGTGCCACCAGCAGATTGACAGGGGCGCGTCAGCCCCAGCATTTT
once	TRBV7-2	TRBD2	TRBJ2-1	CASSQQGIGRAVEQFF	TGTGCCAGCAGCCAACAGGGTATCGGGAGGGCCGTTGAGCAGTTCTTC
-	TRBV2	TRBD1	TRBJ1-1	CASSGFPGQGTEAFF	TGTGCCAGCAGCGGCTTCCCGGGACAGGGCACTGAAGCTTTCTTT
-	TRBV24-1	TRBD1	TRBJ1-1	CATSETGSGMNTEAFF	TGTGCCACCAGTGAGACAGGGTCCGGGATGAACACTGAAGCTTTCTTT